This TCR beta chain was captured by sequencing in a study of metastatic and nonmetastatic thyroid tumors. Overall study: For malignant and benign thyroid patients, tumor or nodule tissue and blood were the sources whose repertoires were compared.

The entire patient cohort was treatment-naive prior to thyroid surgery. MiXCR was used by TCRdb to re-call the PCR reads. The table records about 21,000 clones, about 30% of them present only once. This TCR derives from a male donor with papillary thyroid cancer or a benign thyroid nodule (not recorded which). Some clones in this sample may be carry-over from other donors' samples. The sample was tumor tissue.

This chain's CDR3 is CASSPDRATNEKLFF. CDR3 DNA: TGTGCCAGCAGTCCTGACAGGGCAACTAATGAAAAACTGTTTTTT. V gene TRBV2 combines with J gene TRBJ1-4, with 7 bases aligning to TRBD1. Germline loops: CDR1 SNHLY, CDR2 FYNNEI. Trimming cost V 5 bases and J 0 bases; bases outside gene matches: 3. The CDR3 spans 15 residues.